Given below is one T cell receptor (beta chain) in context. In germline, CDR1 is WSHSY, CDR2 SAAADI. The CDR3 loop spans 15 amino acids. V dropped 2 bases and J dropped 3 bases, with 13 bases sitting between them. This sample was included in a study of blood T cell repertoires in COVID-19. Sequenced by immunoSEQ multiplex PCR; TCRdb stores in-frame clones only, minus some. The sample has under 350,000 clones; approximately 84% are singletons. The receptor comes from a man aged 30-40 years who had recovered from COVID-19. The chain combines TRBV10-2 with TRBJ2-5; possibly TRBD2 for D (6 bases). The source material was PBMCs or T cells enriched from blood (not recorded which). The chain's CDR3 is CASSEAGIAEETQYF. The CDR3 DNA reads TGCGCCAGCAGTGAGGCGGGGATAGCGGAAGAGACCCAGTACTTC.